This section outlines one T cell receptor beta chain sequence together with its context. The antigen remains undetermined. This entry is derived from a study of T cell responses to AZD1222 COVID-19 vaccine. Points from the study as a whole: The study identified only six AZD1222 recipients as seropositive at baseline.

J lost 5 bases, V lost 4 bases, and 6 bases had no gene match. CDR1 LGHDT and CDR2 YNNKEL come from the germline V gene (reference sequence). The CDR3 extends over 14 amino acids. Clones were read by immunoSEQ multiplex PCR, and TCRdb kept only the in-frame ones, dropping some. The sample shows roughly 120,000 clones, more than 75% of them seen only once. Second-dose intervals near 4 or 12 weeks were combined. V is TRBV3-1 (or the pseudogene TRBV3-2) and J is TRBJ2-5, with TRBD2 matching over 8 bases. The sequence was collected from an adult who received the AZD1222 COVID-19 vaccine. The input for sequencing was peripheral blood, taken 28 days after the second AZD1222 dose. This CDR3 is CASSPRTSRETQYF. The CDR3 DNA sequence: TGTGCCAGCAGCCCCCGGACTAGCCGGGAGACCCAGTACTTC.